Listed below are T cell receptor beta chains from one sample, sequenced in a study of blood T cell repertoires in COVID-19. Assay used: immunoSEQ multiplex PCR; TCRdb lists only in-frame clones, some missing. In the table there are some 370,000 clones, under 85% of which are singletons. The specimen sequenced was PBMCs or T cells enriched from blood (not recorded which). The receptors derive from a woman aged 50 to 65 who had recovered from COVID-19. Each CDR3 is given with its conserved first and last residue. D genes are given only for firm matches. Clone size appears in some rows only: once, few, many, or a class for an expanded clone.

>TRBV11-2|NA|TRBJ1-2|NA
TGTGCCAGCAGCTTGAATCTTTGGAGGGTAGACGGCTACACCTTC
CASSLNLWRVDGYTF
>TRBV18|NA|TRBJ1-2|few
TGTGCCAGCTCCGACAATAACTATGGCTACACCTTC
CASSDNNYGYTF
>TRBV2|NA|TRBJ1-3|NA
TGTGCCAGCAGTGAACTAAAAGGACAATATGGAAACACCATATATTTT
CASSELKGQYGNTIYF
>TRBV5-1|TRBD1|TRBJ1-1|NA
TGCGCCAGCAGCCCGTGGACAGGGGAGGGCACTGAAGCTTTCTTT
CASSPWTGEGTEAFF
>TRBV21-1|NA|TRBJ1-2|NA
TGTGCCAGCAGCAACACCCGGACAGGGAGGGATGGCTACACCTTC
CASSNTRTGRDGYTF
>TRBV28|TRBD1|TRBJ2-5|NA
TGTGCCACCGCGACCGACAGGGGTCTGTGGGAGACCCAGTACTTC
CATATDRGLWETQYF
>TRBV18|NA|TRBJ1-5|once
TGTGCCAGCTCACCAGGGGGGATTCAGCCCCAGCATTTT
CASSPGGIQPQHF
>TRBV9|NA|TRBJ2-1|NA
TGTGCCAGCAGCGTGGGTACGGGGTTGGGTTCCTACAATGAGCAGTTCTTC
CASSVGTGLGSYNEQFF
>TRBV27|TRBD1|TRBJ1-2|NA
TGTGCCAGCAGACCCATTGGACAGGACTATGGCTACACCTTC
CASRPIGQDYGYTF
>TRBV5-8|NA|TRBJ1-4|NA
TGTGCCAGCAGGCGAACAGGCGGTGAAAAACTGTTTTTT
CASRRTGGEKLFF